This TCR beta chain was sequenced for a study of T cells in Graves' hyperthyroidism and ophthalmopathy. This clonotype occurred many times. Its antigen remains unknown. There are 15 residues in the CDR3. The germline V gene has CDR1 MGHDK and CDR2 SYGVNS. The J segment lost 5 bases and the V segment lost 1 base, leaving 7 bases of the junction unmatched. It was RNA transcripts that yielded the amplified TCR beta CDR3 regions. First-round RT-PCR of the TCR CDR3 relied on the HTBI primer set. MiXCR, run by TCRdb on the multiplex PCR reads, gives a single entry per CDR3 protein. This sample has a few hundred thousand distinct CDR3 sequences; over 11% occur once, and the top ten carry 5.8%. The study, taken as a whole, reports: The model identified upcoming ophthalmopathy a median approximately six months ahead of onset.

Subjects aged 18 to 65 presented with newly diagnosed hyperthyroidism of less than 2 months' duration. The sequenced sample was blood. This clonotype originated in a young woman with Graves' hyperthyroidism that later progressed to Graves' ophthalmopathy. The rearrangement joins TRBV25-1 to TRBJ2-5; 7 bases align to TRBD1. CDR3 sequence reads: CASSESSDRSETQYF. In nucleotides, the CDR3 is TGTGCCAGCAGTGAATCGTCGGACAGGTCGGAGACCCAGTACTTC.